This T cell receptor beta chain originates from a study of blood T cells in healthy people across ages. Study information: Per every two T cells, about one barcoded beta molecule was captured by template switching.

The germline V and J ends were trimmed by 2 bases and 6 bases, with 15 bases remaining between them. CDR1 and CDR2 (germline): SGHRS, YFSETQ. This CDR3 contains 14 residues. About this clonotype itself: Its antigen remains unidentified.

Alongside a J-beta primer mix, a sample-barcoded 5' primer served in a second PCR lasting about 7 to 12 cycles. TCRdb reanalysed the 5' RACE reads using MiXCR and keeps one entry per CDR3 protein. The sample holds roughly 1.6 million distinct CDR3 sequences; 30% to 35% are singletons and the top ten take approximately 10%. Researchers collected approximately 9.5 milliliters of peripheral blood from every single donor. Study-level results: Per-million-T-cell TCR beta diversity fell roughly linearly with age. PBMCs left unsorted prevented a conclusive naive versus antigen-experienced comparison.

The sequenced material came from blood. This sequence was found in a woman aged 25 to 39 in good health. This chain joins TRBV5-1 and TRBJ2-7; weak D call: TRBD2 (6 bases). The CDR3 here is CASSFGGTRVEQYF. CDR3 DNA sequence: TGCGCCAGCAGCTTCGGGGGTACCCGGGTCGAGCAGTACTTC.